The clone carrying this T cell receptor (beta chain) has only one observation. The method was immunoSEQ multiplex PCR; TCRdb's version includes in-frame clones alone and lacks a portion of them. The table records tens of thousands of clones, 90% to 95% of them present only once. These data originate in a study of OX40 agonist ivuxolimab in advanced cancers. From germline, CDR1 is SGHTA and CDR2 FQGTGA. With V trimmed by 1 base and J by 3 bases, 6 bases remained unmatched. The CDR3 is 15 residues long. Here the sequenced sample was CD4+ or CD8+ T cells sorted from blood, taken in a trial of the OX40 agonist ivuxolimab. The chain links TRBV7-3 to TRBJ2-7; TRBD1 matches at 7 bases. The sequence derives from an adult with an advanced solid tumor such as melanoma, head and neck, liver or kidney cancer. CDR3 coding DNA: TGTGCCAGCAGCTTAAAGGCAGGGGGATTCTACGAGCAGTACTTC. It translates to CASSLKAGGFYEQYF.